What follows are 14 T cell receptor beta chains derived from one specimen sequenced in a study of T cell responses to AZD1222 COVID-19 vaccine. Libraries were prepared by immunoSEQ multiplex PCR; TCRdb keeps only in-frame clonotypes and omits some of them. The table includes 150,000 or so clones, about 90% detected once. The specimen comprised peripheral blood, sampled on day 0 of AZD1222 vaccination. These TCRs come from an adult in good health.

The chain carries TRBV7-6 and TRBJ2-7; possibly TRBD1 or TRBD2 for D (5 bases each). Germline values: CDR1 SGHVS, CDR2 FNYEAQ. Trimming took off 1 base at V and 6 bases at J, with 7 bases between the two ends. This CDR3 contains 12 residues. The CDR3 bases are TGTGCCAGCAGCTTAGGTGGGGGCGAGCAGTACTTC. This gives the protein CASSLGGGEQYF.

The rearrangement joins TRBV28 to TRBJ1-2, with D unclear. The V end was cut by 3 bases, the J end by 7 bases, with 15 bases between. This CDR3 spans 14 amino acids. Looked up from germline, CDR1 is MDHEN and CDR2 is SYDVKM. This CDR3 is CASSFRFGSVGYTF. The CDR3 DNA follows: TGTGCCAGCAGTTTCAGGTTTGGGAGCGTTGGCTACACCTTC.

This chain joins TRBV9 and TRBJ2-1, with D unresolved. The germline gives CDR1 SGDLS, CDR2 YYNGEE. The ends were cut back, 4 bases at V and 10 bases at J, with 12 bases in the middle. This CDR3 is built from 12 residues. The CDR3: CASSQVAAEQFF. The CDR3 bases are TGTGCCAGCAGCCAGGTAGCTGCCGAGCAGTTCTTC.

The chain is built from TRBV7-2 and TRBJ1-3, with 8 bases matching TRBD1. The CDR3 contains 14 residues. Germline trimming cut 5 bases from V and 4 bases from J; bases unmatched to any gene: 4. Germline V lookup: CDR1 SGHTA, CDR2 FQGNSA. CDR3 nucleotides: TGTGCCAGCAGCACCCGGACAGGGGGAAACACCATATATTTT. Its translation: CASSTRTGGNTIYF.

The V and J genes are TRBV7-9 and TRBJ1-5, with D possibly matching TRBD1 (5 bases). The CDR3 runs 15 residues. The ends were cut back, 4 bases at V and 3 bases at J, with 13 bases in the middle. Germline-derived CDR1 and CDR2 are SEHNR and FQNEAQ (reference sequence). The CDR3 region has the DNA TGTGCCAGCAGCTCCGCCGGGACGAACAATCAGCCCCAGCATTTT. This sequence encodes CASSSAGTNNQPQHF.

This CDR3 is CASSWTGQAEAFF. The CDR3 region has the DNA TGTGCCAGCAGCTGGACAGGGCAAGCTGAAGCTTTCTTT. The chain uses TRBV14 and TRBJ1-1; 8 bases fit TRBD1. The germline gives CDR1 SGHDN, CDR2 FVKESK. This CDR3 spans 13 amino acids. Trimming removed 5 bases from V and 6 bases from J; junction bases left unmatched: 5.

The chain recombines TRBV6-6 with TRBJ2-7; D unresolved. The CDR3 extends over 13 amino acids. Germline V gene lookup returns CDR1 MNHNY and CDR2 SVGAGI (reference sequence). The ends were cut back, 2 bases at V and 5 bases at J, with 10 bases in the middle. CDR3 in DNA: TGTGCCAGCAGTTACATGGGTGGGGACGAGCAGTACTTC. It is translated as CASSYMGGDEQYF.

The genes are TRBV19 and TRBJ2-4; possible D gene TRBD1, 7 bases. Between the trimmed V and J ends, which lost 1 base and 1 base, there was a span of 17 bases. Looked up from germline, CDR1 is LNHDA and CDR2 is SQIVND (reference sequence). The CDR3 covers 18 residues. CDR3 sequence: CASSIGWRGLRAKNIQYF. CDR3 nucleotide sequence: TGTGCCAGTAGTATAGGGTGGAGGGGGCTGCGGGCCAAAAACATTCAGTACTTC.

The chain's CDR3 is CASSAGTGGAGEQYF. CDR3 DNA sequence: TGTGCCAGCAGCGCAGGGACAGGGGGCGCGGGGGAGCAGTACTTC. The V call is TRBV7-9, the J call TRBJ2-7; 12 bases align to TRBD1. From germline, CDR1 is SEHNR and CDR2 FQNEAQ (reference sequence). The length of the CDR3 is 15 residues. The ends lost 5 bases at V and 7 bases at J; junction bases unmatched: 9.

This clone was seen once. V usage is TRBV7-2 and J usage is TRBJ2-1; D uncertain. The V end was cut by 4 bases, the J end by 9 bases, with 7 bases between. Germline V gene data show CDR1 as SGHTA and CDR2 as FQGNSA. This CDR3 has 11 amino acids. CDR3 nucleotides: TGTGCCAGCAGCTCCCAACCTGAGCAGTTCTTC. Its protein is CASSSQPEQFF.

V gene TRBV10-3 combines with J gene TRBJ2-3; TRBD2 matches 8 bases. The CDR3 sequence is 15 residues long. V was clipped by 6 bases and J by 5 bases; unmatched bases: 10. The germline V gene has CDR1 ENHRY and CDR2 SYGVKD. The CDR3 loop is CAISKGREVGDTQYF. The DNA for the CDR3 is TGTGCCATCAGCAAGGGGCGGGAGGTTGGAGATACGCAGTATTTT.

The V call is TRBV12-3 or TRBV12-4, the J call TRBJ1-2; D is ambiguous. The ends were cut back, 2 bases at V and 9 bases at J, with 13 bases in the middle. This CDR3 has 13 amino acids. CDR3 amino acids: CASSLKGLGRYTF. CDR3 nucleotides: TGTGCCAGCAGTTTAAAGGGCCTTGGGCGCTACACCTTC.

The V gene is TRBV2, the J gene TRBJ1-2, with unresolved D. Between the trimmed V and J ends, which lost 5 bases and 5 bases, there was a span of 9 bases. CDR3 size: 12 residues. Germline V gene lookup returns CDR1 SNHLY and CDR2 FYNNEI. The CDR3 loop reads CASSTDTYGYTF. The CDR3 DNA sequence: TGTGCCAGCAGTACAGATACGTATGGCTACACCTTC.

The rearrangement uses TRBV19 and TRBJ2-3; tentative D call: TRBD1 (6 bases). CDR1 is LNHDA, CDR2 SQIVND, per germline (reference sequence). V lost 5 bases to trimming and J lost 2 bases, with 8 bases between them. The CDR3 is 13 amino acids. CDR3 residues: CASSHRDTDTQYF. The CDR3 nucleotides are TGTGCCAGTAGTCACAGGGACACAGATACGCAGTATTTT.